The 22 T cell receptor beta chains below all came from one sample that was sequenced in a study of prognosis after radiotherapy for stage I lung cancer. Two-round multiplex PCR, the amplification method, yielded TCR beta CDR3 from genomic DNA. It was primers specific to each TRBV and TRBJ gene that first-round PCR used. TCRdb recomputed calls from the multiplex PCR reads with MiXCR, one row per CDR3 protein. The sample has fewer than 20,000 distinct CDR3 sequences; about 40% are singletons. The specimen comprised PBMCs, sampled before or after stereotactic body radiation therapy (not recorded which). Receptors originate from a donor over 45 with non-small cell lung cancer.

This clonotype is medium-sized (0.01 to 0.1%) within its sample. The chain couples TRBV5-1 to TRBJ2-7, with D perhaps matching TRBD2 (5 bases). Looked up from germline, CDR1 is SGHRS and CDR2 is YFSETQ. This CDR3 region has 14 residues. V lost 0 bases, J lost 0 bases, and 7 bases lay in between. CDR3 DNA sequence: TGCGCCAGCAGCTTGGCGGGAAACTCCTACGAGCAGTACTTC. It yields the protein CASSLAGNSYEQYF.

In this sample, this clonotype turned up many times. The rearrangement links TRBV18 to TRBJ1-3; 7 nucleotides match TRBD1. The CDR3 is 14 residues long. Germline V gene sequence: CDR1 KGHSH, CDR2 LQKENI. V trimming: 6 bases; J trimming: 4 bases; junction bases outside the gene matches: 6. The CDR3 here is CASSPTGDGNTIYF. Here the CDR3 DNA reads TGTGCCAGCTCTCCCACAGGGGACGGAAACACCATATATTTT.

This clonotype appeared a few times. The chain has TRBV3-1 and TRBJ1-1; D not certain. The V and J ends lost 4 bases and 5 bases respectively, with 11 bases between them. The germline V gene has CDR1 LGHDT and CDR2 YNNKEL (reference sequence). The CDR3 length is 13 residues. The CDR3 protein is CASSRRGGTEAFF. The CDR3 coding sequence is TGTGCCAGCAGCCGCAGAGGCGGGACTGAAGCTTTCTTT.

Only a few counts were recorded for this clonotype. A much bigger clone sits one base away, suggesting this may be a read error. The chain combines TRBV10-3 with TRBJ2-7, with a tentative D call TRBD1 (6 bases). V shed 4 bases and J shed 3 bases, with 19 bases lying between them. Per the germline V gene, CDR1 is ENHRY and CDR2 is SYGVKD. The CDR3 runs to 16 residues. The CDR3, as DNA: TGTGCCATCAGTGGTCGACAGGCGTCCGTGTACTACGAGCAGTACTTC. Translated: CAISGRQASVYYEQYF.

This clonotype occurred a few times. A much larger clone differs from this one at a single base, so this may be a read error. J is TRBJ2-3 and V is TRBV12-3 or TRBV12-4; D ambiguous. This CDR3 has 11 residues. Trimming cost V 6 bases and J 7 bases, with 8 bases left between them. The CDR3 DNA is TGTGCCAGCAGCCTAGGGTATACGCAGTATTTT. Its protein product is CASSLGYTQYF.

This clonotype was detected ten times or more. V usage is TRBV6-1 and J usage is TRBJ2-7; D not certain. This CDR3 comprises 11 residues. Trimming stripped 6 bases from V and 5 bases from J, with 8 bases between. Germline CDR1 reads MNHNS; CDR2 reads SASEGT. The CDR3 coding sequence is TGTGCCAGCAGACAGTCCCACGAGCAGTACTTC. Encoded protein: CASRQSHEQYF.

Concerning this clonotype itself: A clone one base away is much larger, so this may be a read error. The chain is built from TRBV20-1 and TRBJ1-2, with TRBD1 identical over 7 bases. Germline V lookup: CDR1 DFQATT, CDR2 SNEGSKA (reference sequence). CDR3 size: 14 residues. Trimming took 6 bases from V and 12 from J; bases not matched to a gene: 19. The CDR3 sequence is CSADTGARFGGHTF. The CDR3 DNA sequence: TGCAGTGCAGACACAGGGGCGCGGTTTGGGGGCCACACCTTC.

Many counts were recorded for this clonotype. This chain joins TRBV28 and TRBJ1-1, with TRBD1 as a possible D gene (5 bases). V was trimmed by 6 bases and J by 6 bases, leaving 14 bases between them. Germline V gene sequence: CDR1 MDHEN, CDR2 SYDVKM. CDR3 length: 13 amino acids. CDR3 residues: CASSPRGLSEAFF. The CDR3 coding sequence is TGTGCCAGCAGCCCCCGGGGACTCTCTGAAGCTTTCTTT.

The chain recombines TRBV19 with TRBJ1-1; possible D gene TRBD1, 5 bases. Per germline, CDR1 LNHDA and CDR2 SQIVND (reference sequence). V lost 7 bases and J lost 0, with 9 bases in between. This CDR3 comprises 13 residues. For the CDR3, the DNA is TGTGCCAGTACGACAGCCATGAACACTGAAGCTTTCTTT. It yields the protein CASTTAMNTEAFF.

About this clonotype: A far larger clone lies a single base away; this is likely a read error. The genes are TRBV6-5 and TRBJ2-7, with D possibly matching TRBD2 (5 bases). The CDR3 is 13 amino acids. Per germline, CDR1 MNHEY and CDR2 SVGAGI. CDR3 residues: CASTPDLGSEHYF. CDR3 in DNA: TGTGCCAGCACTCCGGATTTGGGGAGCGAGCATTACTTC.

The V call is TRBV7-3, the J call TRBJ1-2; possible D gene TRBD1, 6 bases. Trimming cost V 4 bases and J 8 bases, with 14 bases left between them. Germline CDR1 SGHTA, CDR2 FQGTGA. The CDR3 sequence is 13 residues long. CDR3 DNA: TGTGCCAGCAGCTCACAGGGTGGCGAGGGCTACACCTTC. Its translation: CASSSQGGEGYTF.

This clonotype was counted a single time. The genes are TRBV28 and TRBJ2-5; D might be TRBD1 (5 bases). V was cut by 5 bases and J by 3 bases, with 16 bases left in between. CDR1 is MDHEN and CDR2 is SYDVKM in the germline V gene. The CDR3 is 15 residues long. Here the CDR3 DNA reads TGTGCCAGCAGTACCTGGACATGGCAGGAAGAGACCCAGTACTTC. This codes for CASSTWTWQEETQYF.

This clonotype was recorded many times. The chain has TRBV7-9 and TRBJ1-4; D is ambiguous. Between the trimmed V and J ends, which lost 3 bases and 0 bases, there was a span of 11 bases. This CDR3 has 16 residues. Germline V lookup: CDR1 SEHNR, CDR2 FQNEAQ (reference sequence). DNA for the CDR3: TGTGCCAGCAGCTTTCTCTTGGAAACAACTAATGAAAAACTGTTTTTT. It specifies CASSFLLETTNEKLFF.

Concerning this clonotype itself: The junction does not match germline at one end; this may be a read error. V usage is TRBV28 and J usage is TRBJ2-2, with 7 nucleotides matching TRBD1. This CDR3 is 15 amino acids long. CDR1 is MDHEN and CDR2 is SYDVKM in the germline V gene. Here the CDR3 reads CASKKTGFHTGELFF. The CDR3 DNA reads TGTGCCAGCAAGAAGACAGGGTTTCACACCGGTGAGCTGTTTTTT.

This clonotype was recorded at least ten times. The CDR3 sequence is CASGRDSHTDTQYF. CDR3 bases: TGTGCTAGTGGTCGAGACAGTCACACAGATACGCAGTATTTT. The chain uses TRBV12-5 and TRBJ2-3, with a weak D call TRBD1 (5 bases). The CDR3 extends over 14 amino acids. Germline V gene data show CDR1 as LGHNT and CDR2 as FRNRAP. Trimming removed 5 bases from V and 2 bases from J, with 11 bases in between.

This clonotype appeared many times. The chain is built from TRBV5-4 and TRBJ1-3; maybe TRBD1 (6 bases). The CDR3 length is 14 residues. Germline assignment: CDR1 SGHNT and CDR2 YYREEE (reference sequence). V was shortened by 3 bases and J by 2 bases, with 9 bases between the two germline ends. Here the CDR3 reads CASSSTGPGNTIYF. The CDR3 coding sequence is TGTGCCAGCAGCTCGACAGGCCCTGGAAACACCATATATTTT.

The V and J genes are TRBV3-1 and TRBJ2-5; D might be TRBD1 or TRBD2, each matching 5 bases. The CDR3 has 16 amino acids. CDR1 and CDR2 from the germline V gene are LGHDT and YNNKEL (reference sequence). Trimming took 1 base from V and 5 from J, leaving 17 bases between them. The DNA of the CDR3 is TGTGCCAGCAGCCAAGCTGGACGGGGCTCTGTGGAGACCCAGTACTTC. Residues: CASSQAGRGSVETQYF.

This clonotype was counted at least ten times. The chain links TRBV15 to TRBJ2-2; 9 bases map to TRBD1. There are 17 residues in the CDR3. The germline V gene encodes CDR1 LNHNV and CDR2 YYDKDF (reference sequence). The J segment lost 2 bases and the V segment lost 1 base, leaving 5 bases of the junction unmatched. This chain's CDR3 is CATSRGPGQGNTGELFF. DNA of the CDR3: TGTGCCACCAGCAGAGGGCCGGGACAGGGTAACACCGGGGAGCTGTTTTTT. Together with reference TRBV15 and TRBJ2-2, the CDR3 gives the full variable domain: DAMVIQNPRYQVTQFGKPVTLSCSQTLNHNVMYWYQQKSSQAPKLLFHYYDKDFNNEADTPDNFQSRRPNTSFCFLDIRSPGLGDTAMYLCATSRGPGQGNTGELFFGEGSRLTVL.

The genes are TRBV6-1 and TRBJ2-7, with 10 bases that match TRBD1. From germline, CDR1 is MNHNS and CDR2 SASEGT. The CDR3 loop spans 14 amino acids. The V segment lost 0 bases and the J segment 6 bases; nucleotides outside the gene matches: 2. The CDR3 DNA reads TGTGCCAGCAGTGAAGCGGGGACAGGGGCCGAGCAGTACTTC. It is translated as CASSEAGTGAEQYF.

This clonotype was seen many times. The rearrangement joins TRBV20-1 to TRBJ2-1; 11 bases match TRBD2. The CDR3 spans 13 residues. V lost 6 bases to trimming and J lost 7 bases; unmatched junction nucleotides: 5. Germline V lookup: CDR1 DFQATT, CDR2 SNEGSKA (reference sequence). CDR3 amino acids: CSAIGTSGNEQFF. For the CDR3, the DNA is TGCAGTGCCATCGGGACTAGCGGAAATGAGCAGTTCTTC.

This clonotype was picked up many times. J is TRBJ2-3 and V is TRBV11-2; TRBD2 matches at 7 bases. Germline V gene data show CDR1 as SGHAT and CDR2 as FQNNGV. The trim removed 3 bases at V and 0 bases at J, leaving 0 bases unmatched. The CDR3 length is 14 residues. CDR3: CASSLGGSTDTQYF. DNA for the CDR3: TGTGCCAGCAGCTTGGGGGGGAGCACAGATACGCAGTATTTT.

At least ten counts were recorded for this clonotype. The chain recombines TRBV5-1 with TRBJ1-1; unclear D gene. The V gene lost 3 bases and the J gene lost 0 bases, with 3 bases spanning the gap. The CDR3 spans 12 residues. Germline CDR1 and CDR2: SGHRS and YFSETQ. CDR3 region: CASSWVNTEAFF. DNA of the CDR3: TGCGCCAGCAGCTGGGTGAACACTGAAGCTTTCTTT.